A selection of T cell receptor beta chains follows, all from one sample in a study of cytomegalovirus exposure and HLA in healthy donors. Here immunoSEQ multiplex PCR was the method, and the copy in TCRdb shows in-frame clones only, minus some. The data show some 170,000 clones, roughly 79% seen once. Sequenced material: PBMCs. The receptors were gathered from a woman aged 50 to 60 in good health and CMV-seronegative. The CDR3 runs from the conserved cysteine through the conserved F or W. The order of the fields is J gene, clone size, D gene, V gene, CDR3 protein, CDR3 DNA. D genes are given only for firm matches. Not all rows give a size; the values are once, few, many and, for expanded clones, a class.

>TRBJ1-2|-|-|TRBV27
CASSYGANVLGYTF
TGTGCCAGCAGTTACGGAGCTAACGTATTGGGCTACACCTTC
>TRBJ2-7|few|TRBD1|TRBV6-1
CASSVQGEPYEQYF
TGTGCCAGCAGTGTGCAGGGGGAACCCTACGAGCAGTACTTC
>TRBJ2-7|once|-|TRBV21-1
CASGQEGVSYEQYF
TGTGCCAGCGGGCAGGAAGGGGTCTCCTACGAGCAGTACTTC
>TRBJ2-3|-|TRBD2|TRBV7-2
CASRMGGLATQYF
TGTGCCAGCAGGATGGGGGGACTAGCTACGCAGTATTTT
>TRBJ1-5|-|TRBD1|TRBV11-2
CASSLGQGGGQPQHF
TGTGCCAGCAGCTTGGGACAGGGGGGCGGTCAGCCCCAGCATTTT
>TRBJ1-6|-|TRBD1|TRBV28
CASYRQGASPLHF
TGTGCCAGTTATCGGCAGGGGGCATCACCCCTCCACTTT
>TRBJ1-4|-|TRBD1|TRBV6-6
CASRGTDLTFNEKLFF
TGTGCCAGCAGGGGGACAGATCTTACATTTAATGAAAAACTGTTTTTT
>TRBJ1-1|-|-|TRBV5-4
CAFLPLEGGHTEAFF
TGTGCCTTCCTACCGCTCGAGGGGGGGCACACTGAAGCTTTCTTT
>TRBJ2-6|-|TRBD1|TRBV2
CASSQGVSGANVLTF
TGTGCCAGCAGCCAGGGGGTCTCTGGGGCCAACGTCCTGACTTTC
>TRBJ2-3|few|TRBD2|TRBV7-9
CSSSLFPLAVTDTQYF
TGTTCCAGCAGCTTATTCCCCCTAGCGGTCACAGATACGCAGTATTTT
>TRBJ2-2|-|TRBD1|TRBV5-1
CASSDDRANTGELFF
TGCGCCAGCAGTGACGACAGGGCAAACACCGGGGAGCTGTTTTTT
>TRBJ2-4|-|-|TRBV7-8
CASSPGVVDIQYF
TGTGCCAGCAGCCCCGGGGTGGTAGACATTCAGTACTTC
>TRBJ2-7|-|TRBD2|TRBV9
CASSVAPGLVGEQYF
TGTGCCAGCAGCGTAGCTCCGGGACTAGTAGGCGAGCAGTACTTC
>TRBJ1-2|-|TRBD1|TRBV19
CASSPNRDSPRGYTF
TGTGCCAGTAGTCCGAACCGGGACAGCCCTCGTGGCTACACCTTC
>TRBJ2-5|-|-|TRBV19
CASNGQGETQYF
TGTGCCAGTAATGGGCAGGGAGAGACCCAGTACTTC
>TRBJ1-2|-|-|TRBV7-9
CASSLNSEQGYTF
TGTGCCAGCAGCTTAAACTCTGAACAGGGCTACACCTTC